This TCR beta chain was identified in a study of OX40 agonist ivuxolimab in advanced cancers. Turning to the study itself: Patients undergoing dose escalation presented with hepatocellular carcinoma, melanoma, renal cell or head and neck cancer.

As to this clone: What it binds is not known.

TCRdb's copy holds only in-frame clones and misses some; the assay was immunoSEQ multiplex PCR. This sample yields more than 65,000 clones, of which approximately 94% are seen a single time; 15% to 17% belongs to the top ten. Germline V lookup: CDR1 MGHDK, CDR2 SYGVNS. V shed 2 bases and J shed 2 bases, with 9 bases lying between them. The length of the CDR3 is 14 residues. Blood draws occurred at baseline, cycle 4 day 1, and cycle 7 day 1. General study results and limits: By week 6 at 0.1 to 3.0 mg/kg, blood CD4+ and CD8+ T cells had expanded clonally.

The sample in question was CD4+ or CD8+ T cells sorted from blood, obtained in a trial of the OX40 agonist ivuxolimab. The TCR comes from an adult with an advanced solid tumor such as melanoma, head and neck, liver or kidney cancer. The chain links TRBV25-1 to TRBJ2-5; D might be TRBD1 (5 bases). The CDR3 here is CASSEMGQQETQYF. For the CDR3, the DNA is TGTGCCAGCAGTGAAATGGGGCAGCAAGAGACCCAGTACTTC.